This is a list of T cell receptor beta chains from one sample in a study of cytotoxic CD8 clonotypes in ibrutinib-treated CLL. This table comes from immunoSEQ multiplex PCR, and its TCRdb copy is limited to in-frame clones, with some not included. The table lists fewer than 400,000 clones, 67% of them singletons. The sequencing used PBMCs, collected after 36 months of ibrutinib treatment. These receptors all stem from a human donor with chronic lymphocytic leukemia. The CDR3 runs from the conserved cysteine through the conserved F or W. The D gene is left open where the match is weak. Part of the rows lack a size; the others show once, few, many or a class for expanded clones.

clone_size: .; d_call: TRBD2; j_call: TRBJ2-1; v_call: TRBV19; cdr3_aa: CASSIVLRLLAGGPNEQFF; cdr3_nt: TGTGCCAGTAGTATAGTCCTGAGGTTGCTAGCGGGAGGGCCCAATGAGCAGTTCTTC
clone_size: .; d_call: TRBD2; j_call: TRBJ2-3; v_call: TRBV5-1; cdr3_aa: CATGLAGVGDTQYF; cdr3_nt: TGCGCCACCGGACTAGCGGGGGTTGGTGATACGCAGTATTTT
clone_size: .; d_call: .; j_call: TRBJ2-5; v_call: TRBV7-9; cdr3_aa: CASSRAAGPQETQYF; cdr3_nt: TGTGCCAGCAGCCGAGCCGCAGGGCCCCAAGAGACCCAGTACTTC
clone_size: .; d_call: .; j_call: TRBJ2-7; v_call: TRBV4-1; cdr3_aa: CASSHVGAPSYEQYF; cdr3_nt: TGCGCCAGCAGCCATGTTGGGGCTCCGAGCTACGAGCAGTACTTC
clone_size: .; d_call: .; j_call: TRBJ2-3; v_call: TRBV28; cdr3_aa: CASSLTTTARRYTQYF; cdr3_nt: TGTGCCAGCAGTTTAACGACGACAGCACGGCGCTATACGCAGTATTTT
clone_size: .; d_call: TRBD2; j_call: TRBJ2-3; v_call: TRBV29-1; cdr3_aa: CSGTSGSTDTQYF; cdr3_nt: TGCAGCGGGACTAGCGGTAGCACAGATACGCAGTATTTT
clone_size: .; d_call: .; j_call: TRBJ1-6; v_call: TRBV9; cdr3_aa: CASTREAGLAYNSPLHF; cdr3_nt: TGTGCCAGCACACGGGAAGCGGGGCTGGCATATAATTCACCCCTCCACTTT
clone_size: .; d_call: TRBD2; j_call: TRBJ2-3; v_call: TRBV4-1; cdr3_aa: CASSQVRKGLEKTDTQYF; cdr3_nt: TGCGCCAGCAGTCAAGTGCGAAAGGGACTAGAAAAAACGGATACGCAGTATTTT
clone_size: .; d_call: .; j_call: TRBJ2-2; v_call: TRBV11-3; cdr3_aa: CASSLEAGELFF; cdr3_nt: TGTGCCAGCAGCTTAGAAGCCGGGGAGCTGTTTTTT
clone_size: .; d_call: .; j_call: TRBJ1-6; v_call: TRBV5-1; cdr3_aa: CASSLGRGNSPLHF; cdr3_nt: TGCGCCAGCAGCTTGGGCAGGGGAAATTCACCCCTCCACTTT
clone_size: .; d_call: .; j_call: TRBJ2-1; v_call: TRBV4-1; cdr3_aa: CASSQVTPGPPRGQFF; cdr3_nt: TGCGCCAGCAGCCAAGTCACCCCGGGACCCCCTCGCGGGCAGTTCTTC
clone_size: .; d_call: TRBD1; j_call: TRBJ1-2; v_call: TRBV4-1; cdr3_aa: CASSQDTAGGNLDYGYTF; cdr3_nt: TGCGCCAGCAGCCAAGATACGGCAGGGGGCAATCTCGACTATGGCTACACCTTC
clone_size: once; d_call: .; j_call: TRBJ2-5; v_call: TRBV19; cdr3_aa: CASSPKKGKTQYF; cdr3_nt: TGTGCCAGTAGTCCTAAGAAGGGGAAGACCCAGTACTTC
clone_size: .; d_call: .; j_call: TRBJ1-5; v_call: TRBV15; cdr3_aa: CATSRGGFSNQPQHF; cdr3_nt: TGTGCCACCAGCAGAGGAGGGTTTAGCAATCAGCCCCAGCATTTT
clone_size: .; d_call: .; j_call: TRBJ1-2; v_call: TRBV5-4; cdr3_aa: CASSPVEWVGGYTF; cdr3_nt: TGTGCCAGCAGCCCGGTTGAGTGGGTTGGCGGCTACACCTTC
clone_size: few; d_call: TRBD1; j_call: TRBJ2-7; v_call: TRBV18; cdr3_aa: CASSRDTGGAVYEQYF; cdr3_nt: TGTGCCAGCTCTCGAGACACAGGGGGCGCGGTCTACGAGCAGTACTTC
clone_size: .; d_call: .; j_call: TRBJ1-1; v_call: TRBV15; cdr3_aa: CATSRDRGVSTEAFF; cdr3_nt: TGTGCCACCAGCAGAGATCGCGGGGTAAGCACTGAAGCTTTCTTT
clone_size: .; d_call: .; j_call: TRBJ2-5; v_call: TRBV13; cdr3_aa: CASSFRGVRGGTQYF; cdr3_nt: TGTGCCAGCAGCTTCAGGGGCGTTCGAGGTGGGACCCAGTACTTC
clone_size: .; d_call: .; j_call: TRBJ2-3; v_call: TRBV7-3; cdr3_aa: CASSPQGSRTDTQYF; cdr3_nt: TGTGCCAGCAGCCCACAGGGTTCCAGGACAGATACGCAGTATTTT
clone_size: .; d_call: TRBD1; j_call: TRBJ1-5; v_call: TRBV7-2; cdr3_aa: CASSNSTGSNQPQHF; cdr3_nt: TGTGCCAGCAGCAACTCGACAGGGAGCAATCAGCCCCAGCATTTT
clone_size: .; d_call: .; j_call: TRBJ1-2; v_call: TRBV4-1; cdr3_aa: CASSHPTGFNYGYTF; cdr3_nt: TGCGCCAGCAGCCACCCGACAGGTTTTAACTATGGCTACACCTTC
clone_size: .; d_call: .; j_call: TRBJ1-5; v_call: TRBV2; cdr3_aa: CASSSSPVRANQPQHF; cdr3_nt: TGTGCCAGCAGTTCCTCCCCGGTCAGAGCCAATCAGCCCCAGCATTTT
clone_size: .; d_call: TRBD2; j_call: TRBJ2-5; v_call: TRBV7-8; cdr3_aa: CASSPRLAGGQETQYF; cdr3_nt: TGTGCCAGCAGCCCTAGACTAGCGGGGGGACAAGAGACCCAGTACTTC
clone_size: few; d_call: TRBD1; j_call: TRBJ2-7; v_call: TRBV29-1; cdr3_aa: CSVDSGQVSGEQYF; cdr3_nt: TGCAGCGTTGATTCGGGACAGGTGTCTGGCGAGCAGTACTTC
clone_size: .; d_call: TRBD2; j_call: TRBJ2-7; v_call: TRBV23-1; cdr3_aa: CASSRASGSYEQYF; cdr3_nt: TGCGCCAGCAGTCGGGCTAGCGGTTCCTACGAGCAGTACTTC
clone_size: .; d_call: TRBD1; j_call: TRBJ1-6; v_call: TRBV2; cdr3_aa: CANSELGQGAYSPLHF; cdr3_nt: TGTGCCAACAGTGAATTAGGACAGGGGGCGTATTCACCCCTCCACTTT
clone_size: .; d_call: TRBD2; j_call: TRBJ2-3; v_call: TRBV2; cdr3_aa: CASSTRLAGGLTQYF; cdr3_nt: TGTGCCAGCAGTACCAGACTAGCGGGGGGGTTAACGCAGTATTTT
clone_size: .; d_call: TRBD1; j_call: TRBJ1-2; v_call: TRBV2; cdr3_aa: CASSEEAGGNYGYTF; cdr3_nt: TGTGCCAGCAGTGAAGAGGCAGGGGGCAATTATGGCTACACCTTC
clone_size: few; d_call: .; j_call: TRBJ2-5; v_call: TRBV19; cdr3_aa: CASSDLGETQYF; cdr3_nt: TGTGCCAGTAGCGACTTGGGGGAGACCCAGTACTTC
clone_size: once; d_call: .; j_call: TRBJ1-3; v_call: TRBV11-2; cdr3_aa: CASRLTGTGNTIYF; cdr3_nt: TGTGCCAGCAGGCTGACAGGAACTGGAAACACCATATATTTT
clone_size: .; d_call: .; j_call: TRBJ2-5; v_call: TRBV11-2; cdr3_aa: CASSETGLLKETQYF; cdr3_nt: TGTGCCAGCAGTGAGACGGGACTCCTAAAAGAGACCCAGTACTTC
clone_size: .; d_call: .; j_call: TRBJ2-1; v_call: TRBV29-1; cdr3_aa: CSVRPGGNEQFF; cdr3_nt: TGCAGCGTTCGCCCCGGGGGCAATGAGCAGTTCTTC
clone_size: .; d_call: .; j_call: TRBJ2-7; v_call: TRBV5-4; cdr3_aa: CASSTRGGFSSYEQYF; cdr3_nt: TGTGCCAGCAGCACGCGGGGCGGTTTTAGCTCCTACGAGCAGTACTTC
clone_size: .; d_call: .; j_call: TRBJ2-3; v_call: TRBV7-9; cdr3_aa: CASSLAALVPSTDTQYF; cdr3_nt: TGTGCCAGCAGCTTAGCGGCCCTAGTGCCCAGCACAGATACGCAGTATTTT
clone_size: .; d_call: .; j_call: TRBJ2-2; v_call: TRBV5-5; cdr3_aa: CASSLGPRGDTGELFF; cdr3_nt: TGTGCCAGCAGCTTGGGACCGAGGGGTGACACCGGGGAGCTGTTTTTT
clone_size: few; d_call: .; j_call: TRBJ2-2; v_call: TRBV25-1; cdr3_aa: CASSDTTASTGELFF; cdr3_nt: TGTGCCAGCAGTGATACGACAGCCAGTACCGGGGAGCTGTTTTTT
clone_size: .; d_call: TRBD1; j_call: TRBJ1-1; v_call: TRBV28; cdr3_aa: CASSLGTGTNTEAFF; cdr3_nt: TGTGCCAGCAGCCTAGGGACAGGGACGAACACTGAAGCTTTCTTT
clone_size: .; d_call: .; j_call: TRBJ2-7; v_call: TRBV15; cdr3_aa: CATTSGGYREAYEQYF; cdr3_nt: TGTGCCACCACTTCTGGGGGTTACCGGGAAGCCTACGAGCAGTACTTC
clone_size: .; d_call: .; j_call: TRBJ2-5; v_call: TRBV2; cdr3_aa: CASSEYTYQETQYF; cdr3_nt: TGTGCCAGCAGTGAATATACCTACCAAGAGACCCAGTACTTC
clone_size: .; d_call: .; j_call: TRBJ1-1; v_call: TRBV7-3; cdr3_aa: CASSLGAQTEAFF; cdr3_nt: TGTGCCAGCAGCTTAGGGGCGCAGACTGAAGCTTTCTTT
clone_size: .; d_call: .; j_call: TRBJ1-3; v_call: TRBV5-1; cdr3_aa: CASSATGPSAGSTIYF; cdr3_nt: TGCGCCAGCAGCGCGACAGGCCCGTCGGCCGGGAGCACCATATATTTT
clone_size: few; d_call: .; j_call: TRBJ1-2; v_call: TRBV7-9; cdr3_aa: CASSLDSFYTF; cdr3_nt: TGTGCCAGCAGCTTGGACTCTTTCTACACCTTC
clone_size: .; d_call: .; j_call: TRBJ1-2; v_call: TRBV7-2; cdr3_aa: CASSLLFNYGYTF; cdr3_nt: TGTGCCAGCAGCCTCCTTTTTAACTATGGCTACACCTTC
clone_size: .; d_call: TRBD1; j_call: TRBJ2-7; v_call: TRBV4-3; cdr3_aa: CASSQGPGQGFYEQYF; cdr3_nt: TGCGCCAGCAGCCAAGGGCCCGGACAGGGGTTTTACGAGCAGTACTTC
clone_size: .; d_call: .; j_call: TRBJ2-7; v_call: TRBV9; cdr3_aa: CASSVGSGGSPYEQYF; cdr3_nt: TGTGCCAGCAGCGTAGGTTCTGGTGGGTCCCCCTACGAGCAGTACTTC
clone_size: .; d_call: .; j_call: TRBJ1-6; v_call: TRBV6-1; cdr3_aa: CASSIGVGRSAHF; cdr3_nt: TGTGCCAGCAGCATAGGGGTGGGCAGATCGGCCCACTTT
clone_size: .; d_call: .; j_call: TRBJ1-4; v_call: TRBV4-1; cdr3_aa: CASSQGGFATNEKLFF; cdr3_nt: TGCGCCAGCAGCCAAGGAGGGTTTGCAACTAATGAAAAACTGTTTTTT
clone_size: .; d_call: TRBD1; j_call: TRBJ2-5; v_call: TRBV2; cdr3_aa: CASSVGQGMETQYF; cdr3_nt: TGTGCCAGCAGTGTGGGACAGGGGATGGAGACCCAGTACTTC
clone_size: .; d_call: TRBD2; j_call: TRBJ2-7; v_call: TRBV11-2; cdr3_aa: CASSLRLAGVDEQYF; cdr3_nt: TGTGCCAGCAGCTTACGGCTAGCGGGAGTCGACGAGCAGTACTTC
clone_size: .; d_call: .; j_call: TRBJ2-7; v_call: TRBV29-1; cdr3_aa: CSVEAGPHEQYF; cdr3_nt: TGCAGCGTTGAGGCAGGGCCCCACGAGCAGTACTTC
clone_size: .; d_call: TRBD2; j_call: TRBJ2-7; v_call: TRBV7-2; cdr3_aa: CASSLARAGGPRDEQYF; cdr3_nt: TGTGCCAGCAGCTTAGCTCGAGCGGGGGGGCCGAGAGACGAGCAGTACTTC
clone_size: .; d_call: .; j_call: TRBJ2-2; v_call: TRBV5-1; cdr3_aa: CASSFMGPGELFF; cdr3_nt: TGCGCCAGCAGCTTCATGGGACCCGGGGAGCTGTTTTTT
clone_size: .; d_call: .; j_call: TRBJ2-6; v_call: TRBV9; cdr3_aa: CASSLRGRVNSGANVLTF; cdr3_nt: TGTGCCAGCAGTTTGCGCGGCAGGGTTAACTCTGGGGCCAACGTCCTGACTTTC
clone_size: few; d_call: TRBD1; j_call: TRBJ1-2; v_call: TRBV25-1; cdr3_aa: CASSEGRQGSDGYTF; cdr3_nt: TGTGCCAGCAGTGAAGGCCGACAGGGTTCTGATGGCTACACCTTC
clone_size: .; d_call: .; j_call: TRBJ2-5; v_call: TRBV2; cdr3_aa: CASGGVGLQETQYF; cdr3_nt: TGTGCCAGCGGTGGGGTCGGATTACAAGAGACCCAGTACTTC
clone_size: .; d_call: TRBD1; j_call: TRBJ1-1; v_call: TRBV18; cdr3_aa: CASSPRQGMNTEAFF; cdr3_nt: TGTGCCAGCTCTCCTCGACAGGGGATGAACACTGAAGCTTTCTTT
clone_size: .; d_call: .; j_call: TRBJ1-2; v_call: TRBV2; cdr3_aa: CASSATRTVGPGYTF; cdr3_nt: TGTGCCAGCAGTGCCACCCGGACAGTTGGGCCCGGCTACACCTTC
clone_size: few; d_call: .; j_call: TRBJ2-7; v_call: TRBV10-1; cdr3_aa: CASSQATGVYEQYF; cdr3_nt: TGCGCCAGCAGTCAAGCGACAGGAGTTTACGAGCAGTACTTC